A selection of T cell receptor beta chains follows, all from one sample in a study of shared clonotypes between healthy human individuals. This table comes from immunoSEQ multiplex PCR, and its TCRdb copy is limited to in-frame clones, with some not included. The data contain approximately 2.5 million clones, 93% of them singletons. Material: naive CD4+ T cells from PBMCs. The receptor set was obtained from a man younger than 35 in good health. Some clones in this sample may be carry-over from other donors' samples. The CDR3 runs from the conserved cysteine through the conserved F or W. D genes are given only for firm matches. Size values are once, few and many counts, or a class for expanded clones, and some rows have none.

d_call: NA; v_call: TRBV28; clone_size: NA; j_call: TRBJ1-4; cdr3_nt: TGTGCCAGCAGTTTCAACCCCACGCAGGAAAAACTGTTTTTT; cdr3_aa: CASSFNPTQEKLFF
d_call: NA; v_call: TRBV5-4; clone_size: NA; j_call: TRBJ2-2; cdr3_nt: TGTGCCAGCAGCGAACGAACAACCGGGGAGCTGTTTTTT; cdr3_aa: CASSERTTGELFF
d_call: NA; v_call: TRBV27; clone_size: NA; j_call: TRBJ2-7; cdr3_nt: TGTGCCAGCAGACTATACCGATGGGGTGCTTACGAGCAGTACTTC; cdr3_aa: CASRLYRWGAYEQYF
d_call: NA; v_call: TRBV5-4; clone_size: NA; j_call: TRBJ2-3; cdr3_nt: TGTGCCAGCAGCCTAAGGCCAGGGACAGATACGCAGTATTTT; cdr3_aa: CASSLRPGTDTQYF
d_call: NA; v_call: TRBV19; clone_size: NA; j_call: TRBJ1-2; cdr3_nt: TGTGCCAGTAAGAAAGTGGGGGGGCTCCCCGCTTTCTATGGCTACACCTTC; cdr3_aa: CASKKVGGLPAFYGYTF
d_call: TRBD1; v_call: TRBV29-1; clone_size: NA; j_call: TRBJ1-2; cdr3_nt: TGCAGCTTCGGACTGTCGGGACAGGGAGGAGGCTACACCTTC; cdr3_aa: CSFGLSGQGGGYTF
d_call: NA; v_call: TRBV19; clone_size: NA; j_call: TRBJ2-1; cdr3_nt: TGTGCCAGTAGGCTGGGCAGGGAAAGTCATAATGAGCAGTTCTTC; cdr3_aa: CASRLGRESHNEQFF
d_call: NA; v_call: TRBV28; clone_size: NA; j_call: TRBJ2-2; cdr3_nt: TGTGCCAGCAGCACCCGCAGAGGACAGCTAACGAACACCGGGGAGCTGTTTTTT; cdr3_aa: CASSTRRGQLTNTGELFF
d_call: NA; v_call: TRBV2; clone_size: NA; j_call: TRBJ1-2; cdr3_nt: TGTGCCAGCAGCCCTAGGGCAGAAGCTAACTATGGCTACACCTTC; cdr3_aa: CASSPRAEANYGYTF
d_call: NA; v_call: TRBV2; clone_size: NA; j_call: TRBJ2-1; cdr3_nt: TGTGCCAGCAGTGAAGCGCTAGGGATATCCTACAATGAGCAGTTCTTC; cdr3_aa: CASSEALGISYNEQFF
d_call: NA; v_call: TRBV15; clone_size: NA; j_call: TRBJ2-5; cdr3_nt: TGTGCCACCAGCAGAGATAGGGGGCGGGGACAAGAGACCCAGTACTTC; cdr3_aa: CATSRDRGRGQETQYF
d_call: NA; v_call: TRBV25-1; clone_size: NA; j_call: TRBJ2-5; cdr3_nt: TGTGCCAGCAGTGTCCCACAGGGTCGGGAGACCCAGTACTTC; cdr3_aa: CASSVPQGRETQYF
d_call: TRBD2; v_call: TRBV11-2; clone_size: once; j_call: TRBJ2-1; cdr3_nt: TGTGCCAGCAGAAAAGGGACTAGCGGGAGCAGATACAATGAGCAGTTCTTC; cdr3_aa: CASRKGTSGSRYNEQFF
d_call: NA; v_call: TRBV5-1; clone_size: NA; j_call: TRBJ2-3; cdr3_nt: TGCGCCAGCAGCTCTGGGGTGGGGCCCCAATTGAACAGGGAGAAGGGTGGAACAGATACGCAGTATTTT; cdr3_aa: CASSSGVGPQLNREKGGTDTQYF
d_call: NA; v_call: TRBV30; clone_size: NA; j_call: TRBJ2-6; cdr3_nt: TGTGCCTGGAGTGTTCCAGGAGGATATAACTCTGGGGCCAACGTCCTGACTTTC; cdr3_aa: CAWSVPGGYNSGANVLTF
d_call: TRBD1; v_call: TRBV4-2; clone_size: NA; j_call: TRBJ1-2; cdr3_nt: TGTGCCAGCAGCCATACAGGGGGCCTGGCTAACTATGGCTACACCTTC; cdr3_aa: CASSHTGGLANYGYTF
d_call: NA; v_call: TRBV18; clone_size: NA; j_call: TRBJ1-2; cdr3_nt: TGTGCCAGCTCCCTGGGGGGGGGCGAATATGGCTACACCTTC; cdr3_aa: CASSLGGGEYGYTF